The rows below give T cell receptor beta chains drawn from one sample of a study of blood T cell repertoires in COVID-19. Here immunoSEQ multiplex PCR was the method, and the copy in TCRdb shows in-frame clones only, minus some. The sample lists about 77,000 clones, under 95% seen once, with 15% to 20% in the top ten. Sequences were obtained from peripheral blood. Receptors were obtained from a woman older than 75 with active or convalescent COVID-19. The CDR3 runs from the conserved cysteine through the conserved F or W. The D gene is left open where the match is weak. Clone size is shown for a subset of rows, as once, few, many or a class of expanded clone.

cdr3_aa cdr3_nt j_call clone_size d_call v_call
CASSLMSGYGYTF TGTGCCAGCAGCTTGATGTCGGGATATGGCTACACCTTC TRBJ1-2 once - TRBV5-4
CASSRLTGTGGQQFF TGTGCCAGCAGCCGTCTTACCGGGACAGGGGGCCAGCAGTTCTTC TRBJ2-1 - TRBD1 TRBV3-1/TRBV3-2
CASLRRANEKLFF TGCGCCAGCTTAAGGCGGGCTAATGAAAAACTGTTTTTT TRBJ1-4 - - TRBV10-1
CASSLYQGADGYTF TGCGCCAGCAGCTTGTATCAGGGGGCGGATGGCTACACCTTC TRBJ1-2 - TRBD1 TRBV5-1
CASSGPDRVYEQYF TGTGCCAGCTCCGGTCCGGACAGGGTTTACGAGCAGTACTTC TRBJ2-7 - TRBD1 TRBV18
CASSQENREKLFF TGCGCCAGCAGCCAAGAAAATCGGGAAAAACTGTTTTTT TRBJ1-4 - - TRBV4-3
CASSRTDPGQGIGETQYF TGTGCCAGCAGCCGGACTGACCCTGGACAGGGGATAGGGGAGACCCAGTACTTC TRBJ2-5 - TRBD1 TRBV7-2
CASSIEGTQYF TGCGCCAGCAGCATTGAGGGGACCCAGTACTTC TRBJ2-5 - - TRBV5-1
CASSLWGGLEAFF TGCGCCAGCAGCCTATGGGGGGGGCTTGAAGCTTTCTTT TRBJ1-1 - - TRBV4-1
CASSFRAAGGIGEQFF TGTGCCAGCAGCTTTAGGGCAGCGGGGGGAATCGGTGAGCAGTTCTTC TRBJ2-1 - TRBD2 TRBV7-6
CASSLQTGDEQFF TGTGCCAGCAGCCTACAGACAGGGGATGAGCAGTTCTTC TRBJ2-1 - TRBD1 TRBV7-2
CASSGRGQGLYGYTF TGTGCCAGCAGTGGTAGAGGACAGGGACTCTATGGCTACACCTTC TRBJ1-2 few TRBD1 TRBV2
CASSLVTGPRSPLHF TGCGCCAGCAGCCTTGTCACAGGGCCAAGATCACCCCTCCACTTT TRBJ1-6 - - TRBV4-1
CASSLGGVSGSPLHF TGTGCCAGCAGCTTGGGGGGGGTTTCGGGATCACCCCTCCACTTT TRBJ1-6 - - TRBV5-6
CASSMSGWPQHF TGTGCCAGTAGTATGTCAGGGTGGCCCCAGCATTTT TRBJ1-5 - - TRBV19